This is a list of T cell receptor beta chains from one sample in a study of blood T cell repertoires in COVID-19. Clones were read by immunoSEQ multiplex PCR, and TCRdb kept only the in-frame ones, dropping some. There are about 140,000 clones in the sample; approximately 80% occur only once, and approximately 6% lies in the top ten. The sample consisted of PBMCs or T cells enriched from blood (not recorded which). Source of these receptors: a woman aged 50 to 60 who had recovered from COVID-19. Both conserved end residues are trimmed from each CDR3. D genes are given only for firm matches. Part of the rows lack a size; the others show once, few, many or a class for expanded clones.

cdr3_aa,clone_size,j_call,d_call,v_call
ASSFGARGLNQPQH,.,TRBJ1-5,.,TRBV27
ASSLASGTYNEQF,.,TRBJ2-1,TRBD2,TRBV5-1
ASSLTTGGRTDTQY,.,TRBJ2-3,TRBD1,TRBV3-1/TRBV3-2
ASSSFLGTGVGETQY,.,TRBJ2-5,TRBD1,TRBV5-1
ASSGQATNEKLF,.,TRBJ1-4,.,TRBV5-1
ASRIEGSAEAF,.,TRBJ1-1,.,TRBV5-1
ASSLDPGGESPLH,.,TRBJ1-6,TRBD1,TRBV7-6
ASSLTQDRDGYT,.,TRBJ1-2,TRBD1,TRBV7-3
ASSVVGRNEQF,once,TRBJ2-1,.,TRBV9
ASSSLAGGPQEQF,.,TRBJ2-1,TRBD2,TRBV28
ASSELRGETQY,.,TRBJ2-5,.,TRBV2
ASSLVMGGPKQF,.,TRBJ2-1,.,TRBV3-1/TRBV3-2
ASSTPIGGAGEKLF,once,TRBJ1-4,.,TRBV19
ASSHRLAGEPGELF,few,TRBJ2-2,TRBD2,TRBV19
ASSLATSVTEAF,.,TRBJ1-1,.,TRBV5-5
ATSEGLNNEKLF,.,TRBJ1-4,.,TRBV24-1
ATTGAGNQPQH,.,TRBJ1-5,TRBD1,TRBV6-5
ASSMMIGGPRGSSSPLH,.,TRBJ1-6,.,TRBV19